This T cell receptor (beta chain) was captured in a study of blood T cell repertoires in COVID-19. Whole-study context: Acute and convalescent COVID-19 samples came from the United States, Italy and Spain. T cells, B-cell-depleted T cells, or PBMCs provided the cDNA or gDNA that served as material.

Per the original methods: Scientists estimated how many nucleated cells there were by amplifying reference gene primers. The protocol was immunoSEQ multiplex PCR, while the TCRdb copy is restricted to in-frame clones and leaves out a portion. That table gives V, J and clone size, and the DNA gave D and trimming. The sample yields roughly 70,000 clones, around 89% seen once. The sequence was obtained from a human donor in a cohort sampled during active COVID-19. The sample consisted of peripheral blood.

CDR3 nucleotide sequence: TGTGCCAGCAGCTTAGAAGGGACAGGGCTGAGGGAGCAGTACTTC. It is translated as CASSLEGTGLREQYF. The J gene is TRBJ2-7, the V gene TRBV7-2, with TRBD1 matching 9 bases. Germline-derived CDR1 and CDR2 are SGHTA and FQGNSA. The CDR3 extends over 15 amino acids. The V segment lost 1 base and the J segment 7 bases; nucleotides outside the gene matches: 8. Full variable domain (outside the CDR3, taken from reference TRBV7-2 and TRBJ2-7): GAGVSQSPSNKVTEKGKDVELRCDPISGHTALYWYRQSLGQGLEFLIYFQGNSAPDKSGLPSDRFSAERTGGSVSTLTIQRTQQEDSAVYLCASSLEGTGLREQYFGPGTRLTVT.